What follows are 28 T cell receptor beta chains derived from one specimen sequenced in a study of CD8 T cells in ankylosing spondylitis. TCRdb re-called the 5' RACE reads with MiXCR, one entry per CDR3 protein. Here the sample spans some 330,000 distinct CDR3 sequences, 7% to 9% being singletons. No antigen has been assigned to these receptors. Study-level points and caveats: Several highly homologous variants formed a TCR beta motif that appeared characteristic of ankylosing spondylitis blood.

The sequenced material came from blood, either unsorted or a sorted T cell fraction (not recorded which). Source of these receptors: a male donor with ankylosing spondylitis.

This clonotype was seen a few times. This rearrangement joins TRBV27 to TRBJ2-3; 15 bases are shared with TRBD2. The CDR3 is 17 amino acids. J lost 8 bases, V lost 5 bases, and 11 bases had no gene match. CDR1 is MNHEY and CDR2 is SMNVEV in the germline V gene (reference sequence). Written as DNA, the CDR3 is TGTGCCAGCAGTGGGGTTGGACTAGCGGGAGGGTTCAGTACGCAGTATTTT. Translation: CASSGVGLAGGFSTQYF.

This clonotype occurred a few times. The J gene is TRBJ1-1, the V gene TRBV2; maybe TRBD1 (6 bases). Germline values: CDR1 SNHLY, CDR2 FYNNEI. Trimming pared 6 bases from V and 2 bases from J, leaving 10 bases between. The CDR3 has 13 amino acids. The CDR3, as DNA: TGTGCCAGCAGGGGGGACACTAACACTGAAGCTTTCTTT. Amino acids: CASRGDTNTEAFF.

The chain combines TRBV20-1 with TRBJ2-7; D uncertain. This CDR3 is 11 amino acids long. Trimming removed 7 bases from V and 2 bases from J, with 9 bases in between. The V gene's germline CDR1 is DFQATT and CDR2 SNEGSKA (reference sequence). The CDR3 region has the DNA TGCAGTGGTCTGGACCCCTACGAGCAGTACTTC. The encoded protein is CSGLDPYEQYF.

At least ten counts were recorded for this clonotype. The chain has TRBV15 and TRBJ2-1, with D unclear. This CDR3 has 16 residues. V was shortened by 0 bases and J by 0 bases, with 9 bases between the two germline ends. Germline loops: CDR1 LNHNV, CDR2 YYDKDF (reference sequence). CDR3 bases: TGTGCCACCAGCAGAGACCGCGCCAGCTCCTACAATGAGCAGTTCTTC. It yields the protein CATSRDRASSYNEQFF.

This clonotype came up a few times. The chain has TRBV6-1 and TRBJ2-1; 9 bases agree with TRBD2. J lost 7 bases, V lost 7 bases, and 5 bases had no gene match. The CDR3 is 13 residues long. Germline V gene lookup returns CDR1 MNHNS and CDR2 SASEGT. CDR3 bases: TGTGCCAGCACGCTAGCGGGGACAAATGAGCAGTTCTTC. It is translated as CASTLAGTNEQFF.

This clonotype was counted at least ten times. The rearrangement uses TRBV12-3 or TRBV12-4 and TRBJ1-4; TRBD1 aligns across 8 bases. The CDR3 length is 14 residues. Trimming cost V 5 bases and J 6 bases; bases outside gene matches: 5. The CDR3: CASSLRQGYEKLFF. The CDR3 nucleotides read TGTGCCAGCAGTCTTCGACAGGGGTATGAAAAACTGTTTTTT.

V usage is TRBV27 and J usage is TRBJ1-6; D uncertain. The CDR3 consists of 17 residues. Per germline, CDR1 MNHEY and CDR2 SMNVEV (reference sequence). V lost 1 base and J lost 5, with 15 bases in between. Here the CDR3 DNA reads TGTGCCAGCAGTTTATGGTCTCTCTTTACCGATAATTCACCCCTCCACTTT. It codes for CASSLWSLFTDNSPLHF.

V is TRBV29-1 and J is TRBJ2-2; 11 positions match TRBD2. Germline V lookup: CDR1 SQVTM, CDR2 ANQGSEA. The CDR3 has 15 residues. With V trimmed by 4 bases and J by 5 bases, 6 bases remained unmatched. The CDR3 protein is CSVGTLAGGTGELFF. CDR3 in DNA: TGCAGCGTTGGTACTCTAGCGGGAGGAACCGGGGAGCTGTTTTTT.

This clonotype was recorded a few times. The chain employs TRBV19 and TRBJ2-1; 7 bases align to TRBD1. Per germline, CDR1 LNHDA and CDR2 SQIVND (reference sequence). The CDR3 covers 15 residues. V lost 4 bases to trimming and J lost 9 bases; unmatched junction nucleotides: 12. CDR3 DNA sequence: TGTGCCAGTAGTACCACCGGGACAGCCCCCGGTGAGCAGTTCTTC. Its translation: CASSTTGTAPGEQFF.

This clonotype was seen only a few times. V and J are TRBV21-1 and TRBJ1-5; no DNA check was done on the table's D call, TRBD1. TRBV21-1 is shown as a pseudogene. The CDR3 runs 16 residues. The CDR3 loop is CASSNGQGSNHQPQHF. The CDR3 DNA is TGTGCCAGCAGCAACGGGCAGGGGAGTAACCATCAGCCCCAGCATTTT.

The J gene is TRBJ1-1, the V gene TRBV29-1; 9 bases are shared with TRBD1. Germline trimming cut 7 bases from V and 2 bases from J; bases unmatched to any gene: 5. CDR1 and CDR2 (germline): SQVTM, ANQGSEA. This CDR3 is built from 13 residues. For the CDR3, the DNA is TGCAGCGCACCGGGACAGGGAAACACTGAAGCTTTCTTT. It encodes CSAPGQGNTEAFF. Looking up the rest from reference TRBV29-1 and TRBJ1-1 gives the full variable domain: SAVISQKPSRDICQRGTSLTIQCQVDSQVTMMFWYRQQPGQSLTLIATANQGSEATYESGFVIDKFPISRPNLTFSTLTVSNMSPEDSSIYLCSAPGQGNTEAFFGQGTRLTVV.

The chain carries TRBV11-2 and TRBJ1-2; TRBD1 might be the D (6 bases). This CDR3 is 16 amino acids long. V shed 5 bases and J shed 3 bases, with 19 bases lying between them. Germline-derived CDR1 and CDR2 are SGHAT and FQNNGV. CDR3 nucleotide sequence: TGTGCCAGCAGCCCATCCCGGGGGGCCGGGTACTATGGCTACACCTTC. It translates to CASSPSRGAGYYGYTF.

This clonotype was detected only a few times. This chain links TRBV20-1 with TRBJ2-1; 8 bases line up with TRBD2. The length of the CDR3 is 15 residues. CDR1 is DFQATT and CDR2 is SNEGSKA in the germline V gene (reference sequence). After removal of 3 bases from V and 4 bases from J, the junction contained 8 bases not matched to a gene. CDR3 amino acids: CSASSLAGFYNEQFF. The CDR3, as DNA: TGCAGTGCTAGCTCCCTAGCGGGCTTTTACAATGAGCAGTTCTTC.

This clonotype was counted at least ten times. The chain uses TRBV10-3 and TRBJ2-7; D remains ambiguous. Germline V CDR1 and CDR2: ENHRY, SYGVKD. CDR3 length: 14 residues. Trimming cost V 0 bases and J 2 bases, with 8 bases left between them. Written as DNA, the CDR3 is TGTGCCATCAGTGAGTCGACGGAAGCCTACGAGCAGTACTTC. This gives the protein CAISESTEAYEQYF.

The chain is built from TRBV10-3 and TRBJ2-2; 14 positions match TRBD2. In germline, CDR1 is ENHRY, CDR2 SYGVKD. Trimming at V came to 8 bases and at J to 7 bases, leaving 12 bases not matched to a gene. The CDR3 runs 17 residues. The CDR3 DNA is TGTGCCATCGGCCGTGCCGGGACTAGCGGGAGTGGCGGGGAGCTGTTTTTT. Translated: CAIGRAGTSGSGGELFF.

The chain links TRBV29-1 to TRBJ2-3, with 14 bases aligning to TRBD2. The CDR3 totals 15 residues. The J segment lost 5 bases and the V segment lost 6 bases, leaving 7 bases of the junction unmatched. CDR1 is SQVTM and CDR2 is ANQGSEA in the germline V gene. DNA of the CDR3: TGCAGCGTACACGGACTAGCGGGAGGAGAAGATACGCAGTATTTT. Its translation is CSVHGLAGGEDTQYF.

The table lists this clonotype with many counts. The chain is built from TRBV24-1 and TRBJ2-1, with TRBD2 matching 10 bases. The V segment lost 3 bases and the J segment 7 bases; nucleotides outside the gene matches: 14. The length of the CDR3 is 18 residues. CDR1 and CDR2 from the germline V gene are KGHDR and SFDVKD. The DNA for the CDR3 is TGTGCCACCAGTGATGCGTCTAGCGGGAGTGTTTGGGGTAATGAGCAGTTCTTC. Its translation: CATSDASSGSVWGNEQFF.

This clonotype was recorded many times. This chain uses TRBV6-5 with TRBJ1-5; no clear D. The CDR3 is 13 amino acids. Germline CDR1 and CDR2: MNHEY and SVGAGI. V dropped 2 bases and J dropped 6 bases, with 8 bases sitting between them. DNA of the CDR3: TGTGCCAGCAGTTACATTGAGGGTCAGCCCCAGCATTTT. Protein sequence: CASSYIEGQPQHF.

This clonotype was seen ten or more times. The V and J genes are TRBV7-2 and TRBJ2-7, with a tentative D call TRBD2 (6 bases). V lost 1 base, J lost 3 bases, and 16 bases lay in between. Germline V gives CDR1 SGHTA, CDR2 FQGNSA. The CDR3 loop spans 16 amino acids. CDR3 nucleotides: TGTGCCAGCAGCTTAGTAGGAGGGTCGGAGGTCTACGAGCAGTACTTC. This translates into CASSLVGGSEVYEQYF. Combining the CDR3 with reference TRBV7-2 and TRBJ2-7 gives the whole variable domain GAGVSQSPSNKVTEKGKDVELRCDPISGHTALYWYRQSLGQGLEFLIYFQGNSAPDKSGLPSDRFSAERTGGSVSTLTIQRTQQEDSAVYLCASSLVGGSEVYEQYFGPGTRLTVT.

This chain uses TRBV19 with TRBJ2-1; D gene uncertain. The germline V gene has CDR1 LNHDA and CDR2 SQIVND (reference sequence). Trimming left V 7 bases short and J 4 bases short, with 14 bases between. This CDR3 is built from 14 residues. This CDR3 reads CASTLGRAYNEQFF. The CDR3 region has the DNA TGTGCCAGTACCCTAGGAAGAGCTTACAATGAGCAGTTCTTC.

This clonotype was detected ten times or more. The chain combines TRBV7-9 with TRBJ2-1; D gene uncertain. The CDR3 runs to 13 residues. V gave up 4 bases and J gave up 8 bases, with 12 bases separating them. Germline CDR1 is SEHNR and CDR2 is FQNEAQ (reference sequence). The CDR3 loop is CASSSTPGDEQFF. The CDR3 region has the DNA TGTGCCAGCAGCTCTACTCCCGGCGATGAGCAGTTCTTC.

This clonotype was seen only a few times. This sequence joins TRBV25-1 and TRBJ2-3; D gene ambiguous. This CDR3 comprises 15 residues. Germline V gives CDR1 MGHDK, CDR2 SYGVNS. Between the trimmed V and J ends, which lost 1 base and 0 bases, there was a span of 8 bases. The CDR3 spells CASSESVGSTDTQYF. The CDR3, as DNA: TGTGCCAGCAGTGAATCTGTGGGTAGCACAGATACGCAGTATTTT.

The chain links TRBV28 to TRBJ2-7; 7 positions match TRBD2. This CDR3 region has 14 residues. V shed 3 bases and J 3 bases; nucleotides not matched to a gene: 5. CDR1 MDHEN and CDR2 SYDVKM come from the germline V gene. The CDR3 spells CASSFGPGGYEQYF. CDR3 nucleotide sequence: TGTGCCAGCAGTTTTGGGCCGGGGGGCTACGAGCAGTACTTC. Supplemented by reference TRBV28 and TRBJ2-7, the full variable domain reads DVKVTQSSRYLVKRTGEKVFLECVQDMDHENMFWYRQDPGLGLRLIYFSYDVKMKEKGDIPEGYSVSREKKERFSLILESASTNQTSMYLCASSFGPGGYEQYFGPGTRLTVT.

This clonotype was counted only a few times. The CDR3: CASSLTQAANSYNEQFF. CDR3 nucleotides: TGCGCCAGCAGCCTAACTCAGGCCGCGAACTCCTACAATGAGCAGTTCTTC. This chain uses TRBV4-3 with TRBJ2-1; D is undetermined. CDR1 is LGHNA and CDR2 is YSLEER in the germline V gene. The CDR3 contains 17 residues. V lost 4 bases and J lost 0, with 16 bases in between.

This clonotype was seen many times. This chain links TRBV28 with TRBJ1-5, with D unresolved. The CDR3 is 15 residues long. Per the germline V gene, CDR1 is MDHEN and CDR2 is SYDVKM. V was shortened by 2 bases and J by 3 bases, with 11 bases between the two germline ends. CDR3 sequence (DNA): TGTGCCAGCAGTTTAGCACCCGGGGACAATCAGCCCCAGCATTTT. Translated: CASSLAPGDNQPQHF.

This clonotype was seen a handful of times. This chain connects TRBV5-1 to TRBJ2-7, with no clear D. The CDR3 loop spans 15 amino acids. Trimming removed 1 base at V and 5 bases at J, with 16 bases between. The germline CDR1 and CDR2 sequences are SGHRS and YFSETQ. The chain's CDR3 is CASSLLGYIDNEQYF. In DNA, the CDR3 is TGCGCCAGCAGCTTGTTAGGTTATATCGACAACGAGCAGTACTTC.

This clonotype was seen ten or more times. J is TRBJ1-5 and V is TRBV6-1; the D gene is possibly TRBD1 (5 bases). Per germline, CDR1 MNHNS and CDR2 SASEGT. With 6 bases removed from V and 1 base from J, the gap between germline ends came to 7 bases. The CDR3 loop spans 13 amino acids. CDR3 sequence reads: CASSRASNQPQHF. CDR3 DNA: TGTGCCAGCAGCAGGGCAAGCAATCAGCCCCAGCATTTT.

This clonotype was seen many times. This chain connects TRBV7-8 to TRBJ1-2; possible D gene TRBD1, 5 bases. Germline V gene sequence: CDR1 SGHVS, CDR2 FQNEAQ. The CDR3 totals 14 residues. Trimming removed 0 bases at V and 6 bases at J, with 11 bases between. The CDR3: CASSLAGQTHGYTF. CDR3 coding DNA: TGTGCCAGCAGCTTAGCGGGGCAGACCCATGGCTACACCTTC.